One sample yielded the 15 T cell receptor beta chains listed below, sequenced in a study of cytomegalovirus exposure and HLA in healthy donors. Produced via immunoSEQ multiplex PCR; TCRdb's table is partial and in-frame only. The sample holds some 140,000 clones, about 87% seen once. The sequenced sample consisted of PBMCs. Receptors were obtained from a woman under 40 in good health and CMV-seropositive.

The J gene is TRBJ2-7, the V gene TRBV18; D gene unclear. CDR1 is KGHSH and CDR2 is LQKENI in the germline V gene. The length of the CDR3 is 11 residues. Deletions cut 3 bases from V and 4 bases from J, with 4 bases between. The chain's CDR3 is CASSPNYEQYF. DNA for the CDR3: TGTGCCAGCTCACCTAATTACGAGCAGTACTTC.

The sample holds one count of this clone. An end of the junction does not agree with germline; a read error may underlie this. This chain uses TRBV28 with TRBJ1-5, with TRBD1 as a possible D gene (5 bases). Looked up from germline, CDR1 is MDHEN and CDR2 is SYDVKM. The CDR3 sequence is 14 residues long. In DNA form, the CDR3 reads TGTGCCAGCAGTTTAAATCAGGGCAACCAGCCCCAGCATTTT. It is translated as CASSLNQGNQPQHF.

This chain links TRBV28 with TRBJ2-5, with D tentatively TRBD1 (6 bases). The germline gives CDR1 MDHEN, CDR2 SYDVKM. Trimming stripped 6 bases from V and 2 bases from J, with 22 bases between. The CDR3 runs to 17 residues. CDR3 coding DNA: TGTGCCAGCAGCCTTCGTCGGACAGCCTACATTCAAGAGACCCAGTACTTC. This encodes CASSLRRTAYIQETQYF.

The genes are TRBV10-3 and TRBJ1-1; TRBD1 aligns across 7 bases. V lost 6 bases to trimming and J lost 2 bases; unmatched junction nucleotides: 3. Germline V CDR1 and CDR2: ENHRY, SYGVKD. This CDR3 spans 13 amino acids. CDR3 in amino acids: CAIRWDRNTEAFF. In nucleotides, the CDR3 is TGTGCCATCAGATGGGACAGAAACACTGAAGCTTTCTTT.

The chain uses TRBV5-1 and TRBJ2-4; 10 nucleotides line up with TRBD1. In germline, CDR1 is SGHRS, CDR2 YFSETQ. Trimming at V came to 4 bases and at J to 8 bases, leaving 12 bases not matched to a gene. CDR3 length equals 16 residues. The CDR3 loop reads CASSLQPGQGGDIQYF. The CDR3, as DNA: TGCGCCAGCAGCCTCCAACCCGGACAGGGGGGGGACATTCAGTACTTC.

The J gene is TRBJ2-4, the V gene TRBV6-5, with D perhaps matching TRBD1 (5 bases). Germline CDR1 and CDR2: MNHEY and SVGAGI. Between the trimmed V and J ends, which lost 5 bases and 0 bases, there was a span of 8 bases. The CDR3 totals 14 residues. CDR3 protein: CASSLQGAKNIQYF. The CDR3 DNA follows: TGTGCCAGCAGTCTCCAGGGAGCCAAAAACATTCAGTACTTC.

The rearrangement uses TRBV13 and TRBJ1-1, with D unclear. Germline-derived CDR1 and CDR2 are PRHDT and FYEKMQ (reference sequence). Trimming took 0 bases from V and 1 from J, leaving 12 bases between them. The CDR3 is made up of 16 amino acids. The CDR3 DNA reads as TGTGCCAGCAGCTTAGGGCGACTCCCCGGGAACACTGAAGCTTTCTTT. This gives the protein CASSLGRLPGNTEAFF. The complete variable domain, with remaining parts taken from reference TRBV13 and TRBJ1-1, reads AAGVIQSPRHLIKEKRETATLKCYPIPRHDTVYWYQQGPGQDPQFLISFYEKMQSDKGSIPDRFSAQQFSDYHSELNMSSLELGDSALYFCASSLGRLPGNTEAFFGQGTRLTVV.

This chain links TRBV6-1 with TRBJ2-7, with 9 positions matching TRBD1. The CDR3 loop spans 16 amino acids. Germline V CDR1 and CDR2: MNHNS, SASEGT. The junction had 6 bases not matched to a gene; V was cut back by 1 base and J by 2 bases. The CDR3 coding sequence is TGTGCCAGCAGTGAAGGGACAGGGGTTGGGACCTACGAGCAGTACTTC. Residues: CASSEGTGVGTYEQYF.

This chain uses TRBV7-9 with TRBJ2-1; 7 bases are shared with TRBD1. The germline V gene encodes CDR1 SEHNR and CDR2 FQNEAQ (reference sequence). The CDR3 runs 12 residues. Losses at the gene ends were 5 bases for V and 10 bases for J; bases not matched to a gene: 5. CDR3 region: CASSPGTVEQFF. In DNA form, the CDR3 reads TGTGCCAGCAGCCCTGGGACAGTCGAGCAGTTCTTC.

The CDR3 protein is CASSRDSYQPQHF. The DNA of the CDR3 is TGTGCCAGCAGTCGGGACAGTTACCAGCCCCAGCATTTT. The chain couples TRBV6-1 to TRBJ1-5, with 7 positions matching TRBD1. The CDR3 runs to 13 residues. The germline V gene has CDR1 MNHNS and CDR2 SASEGT. V shed 5 bases and J 7 bases; nucleotides not matched to a gene: 5.

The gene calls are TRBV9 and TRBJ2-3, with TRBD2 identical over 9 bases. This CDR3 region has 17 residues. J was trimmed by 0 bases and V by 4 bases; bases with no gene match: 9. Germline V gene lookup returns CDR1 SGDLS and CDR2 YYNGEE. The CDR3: CASSPTTSGGSTDTQYF. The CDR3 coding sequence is TGTGCCAGCAGCCCGACGACTAGCGGAGGAAGCACAGATACGCAGTATTTT.

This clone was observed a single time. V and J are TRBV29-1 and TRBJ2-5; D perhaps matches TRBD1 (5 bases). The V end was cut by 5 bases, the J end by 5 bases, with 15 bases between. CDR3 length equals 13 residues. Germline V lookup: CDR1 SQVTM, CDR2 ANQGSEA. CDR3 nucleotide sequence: TGCAGCGTTCCCCACCAGGGTCTCGAGACCCAGTACTTC. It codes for CSVPHQGLETQYF.

CDR3 DNA sequence: TGTGCCAGCAGCTTCTCAGCGGGAGGGAGTTACGAGCAGTACTTC. Its protein product is CASSFSAGGSYEQYF. This rearrangement joins TRBV7-2 to TRBJ2-7, with 10 bases matching TRBD2. J gave up 4 bases and V 3 bases, and 6 bases lay outside the gene matches. The CDR3 extends over 15 amino acids. Germline lookup yields CDR1 SGHTA and CDR2 FQGNSA.

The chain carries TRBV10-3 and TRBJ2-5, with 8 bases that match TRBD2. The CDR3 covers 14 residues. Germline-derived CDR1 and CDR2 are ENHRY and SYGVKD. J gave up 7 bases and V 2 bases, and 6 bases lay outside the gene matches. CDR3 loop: CAISETSGLGTQYF. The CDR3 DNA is TGTGCCATCAGTGAGACTAGCGGACTGGGGACCCAGTACTTC.

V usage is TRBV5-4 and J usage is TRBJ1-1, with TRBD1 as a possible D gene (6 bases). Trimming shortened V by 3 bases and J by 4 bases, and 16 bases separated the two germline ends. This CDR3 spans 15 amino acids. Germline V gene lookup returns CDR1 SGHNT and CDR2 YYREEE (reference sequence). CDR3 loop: CASSSRHRGGTEAFF. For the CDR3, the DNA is TGTGCCAGCAGCTCCAGGCATCGAGGGGGCACTGAAGCTTTCTTT.